The rows below give T cell receptor beta chains drawn from one sample of a study of T cells after yellow fever vaccination. TCRdb re-called the 5' RACE reads with MiXCR, one entry per CDR3 protein. The data hold over 300,000 distinct CDR3 sequences, with roughly 6.8% observed a single time. The sample was PBMCs, taken roughly seven weeks after the first yellow fever vaccination. These receptor sequences come from a man aged 18 to 30 who received the YFV17D yellow fever vaccine. CDR3s include the opening cysteine and the closing phenylalanine or tryptophan. D genes are given only for firm matches. Size is stated for part of the rows, as once, few or many counts, or as a class when the clone is expanded.

>TRBD1|TRBJ2-3|TRBV7-7|few
CASSITATGRGTDTQYF
TGTGCTAGCAGCATTACCGCGACAGGGCGAGGGACAGATACGCAGTATTTT
>NA|TRBJ2-3|TRBV5-1|many
CASSFHTDTQYF
TGCGCCAGCAGCTTCCACACAGATACGCAGTATTTT
>TRBD2|TRBJ2-1|TRBV4-1|NA
CASSQPLLAGRPLSVNEQFF
TGCGCCAGCAGCCAACCTCTACTAGCGGGGAGACCCCTTTCGGTCAATGAGCAGTTCTTC
>NA|TRBJ1-1|TRBV28|few
CASGLPGVEAFF
TGTGCCAGCGGTCTCCCCGGGGTAGAAGCTTTCTTT
>TRBD1|TRBJ1-5|TRBV2|NA
CASSVGQYSNQPQHF
TGTGCCAGCAGTGTGGGACAGTATAGCAATCAGCCCCAGCATTTT
>NA|TRBJ2-1|TRBV25-1|NA
CASSPSRASYNEQFF
TGTGCCAGCAGCCCTTCGCGGGCCTCCTACAATGAGCAGTTCTTC
>TRBD1|TRBJ1-2|TRBV6-1|NA
CASSNTGGGYGYTF
TGTGCCAGCAGTAATACAGGGGGCGGATATGGCTACACCTTC
>NA|TRBJ2-1|TRBV12-3/TRBV12-4|NA
CAVDSGAVYNEQFF
TGTGCGGTAGATTCGGGGGCCGTGTACAATGAGCAGTTCTTC
>NA|TRBJ2-3|TRBV7-2|NA
CASTLPGVGDTQYF
TGTGCCAGCACGCTACCAGGGGTTGGGGATACGCAGTATTTT
>TRBD1|TRBJ2-3|TRBV4-3|NA
CASSLEGGQGARTDTQYF
TGCGCCAGCAGCCTAGAGGGGGGACAGGGGGCCAGGACAGATACGCAGTATTTT
>TRBD2|TRBJ2-4|TRBV20-1|NA
CSARVGTSPQDIQYF
TGCAGTGCTAGAGTTGGGACTAGCCCTCAGGACATTCAGTACTTC
>NA|TRBJ2-3|TRBV5-4|NA
CASSTGTRPSTDTQYF
TGTGCCAGCAGCACGGGGACCCGACCTAGCACAGATACGCAGTATTTT
>NA|TRBJ1-3|TRBV19|NA
CASSPGPGNTIYF
TGTGCCAGTAGTCCCGGCCCTGGAAACACCATATATTTT
>NA|TRBJ2-5|TRBV19|few
CASNYAGSSFETQYF
TGTGCCAGTAACTACGCGGGGTCGTCCTTCGAGACCCAGTACTTC
>TRBD2|TRBJ2-3|TRBV9|few
CASSVAKERGETDTQYF
TGTGCCAGCAGCGTAGCTAAAGAGCGGGGGGAGACAGATACGCAGTATTTT
>NA|TRBJ1-2|TRBV7-3|few
CASSPGAGEVNGYTF
TGTGCCAGCAGCCCGGGGGCAGGGGAGGTAAATGGCTACACCTTC
>NA|TRBJ2-7|TRBV5-1|many
CASSSEGAGSSYEQYF
TGCGCCAGCAGCTCAGAGGGTGCGGGGAGCTCCTACGAGCAGTACTTC
>NA|TRBJ1-4|TRBV5-1|NA
CASSLGGITTNEKLFF
TGCGCCAGCAGCTTGGGAGGAATTACAACTAATGAAAAACTGTTTTTT
>TRBD1|TRBJ2-3|TRBV29-1|few
CSVEVWDRTGTDTQYF
TGCAGCGTTGAAGTATGGGACAGGACAGGTACAGATACGCAGTATTTT
>TRBD1|TRBJ1-5|TRBV7-9|few
CASSLATGTGEPPQHF
TGTGCCAGCAGCTTAGCGACAGGGACAGGGGAACCGCCCCAGCATTTT